Listed below are T cell receptor beta chains from one sample, sequenced in a study of T cells in Graves' hyperthyroidism and ophthalmopathy. TCRdb reanalysed the multiplex PCR reads using MiXCR and keeps one entry per CDR3 protein. Altogether nearly 600,000 distinct CDR3 sequences are present, over 11% being singletons, with the ten largest covering 4.5% to 6%. The sequenced sample was blood. These receptors all come from a woman aged 25-40 years with Graves' hyperthyroidism that later progressed to Graves' ophthalmopathy. Both conserved end residues are part of each CDR3. The D gene is left open where the match is weak. Size is stated for part of the rows, as once, few or many counts, or as a class when the clone is expanded.

clone size | J gene | V gene | D gene | CDR3 protein | CDR3 DNA
. | TRBJ1-1 | TRBV28 | TRBD1 | CASSAPRQGRTEAFF | TGTGCCAGCAGTGCTCCTCGACAGGGACGAACTGAAGCTTTCTTT
many | TRBJ2-1 | TRBV25-1 | TRBD2 | CASSARTSGISHNEQFF | TGTGCCAGCAGTGCCCGGACTAGCGGGATTTCCCACAATGAGCAGTTCTTC
few | TRBJ1-5 | TRBV6-1 | . | CASSAYGSQPANQPQHF | TGTGCCAGCAGTGCGTATGGGTCGCAGCCAGCAAATCAGCCCCAGCATTTT
many | TRBJ2-1 | TRBV5-1 | TRBD1 | CASSPSTGGRVNEQFF | TGCGCCAGCAGCCCTTCGACAGGGGGCAGGGTCAATGAGCAGTTCTTC
few | TRBJ2-3 | TRBV5-1 | . | CASSLAVATLGDTQYF | TGCGCCAGCAGCTTGGCCGTTGCGACCCTGGGAGATACGCAGTATTTT
. | TRBJ2-2 | TRBV19 | . | CASKGGTVVTGELFF | TGTGCCAGTAAGGGCGGGACAGTAGTAACCGGGGAGCTGTTTTTT
many | TRBJ2-3 | TRBV20-1 | . | CSASSIAATDTQYF | TGCAGTGCTAGTTCGATAGCGGCCACAGATACGCAGTATTTT
many | TRBJ2-1 | TRBV24-1 | TRBD1 | CATSESGTGVYNEQFF | TGTGCCACCAGTGAATCCGGGACAGGGGTATACAATGAGCAGTTCTTC
many | TRBJ2-7 | TRBV6-2/TRBV6-3 | TRBD1 | CASRDPGQGPEQYF | TGTGCCAGCAGGGATCCGGGACAGGGACCCGAGCAGTACTTC
. | TRBJ1-1 | TRBV30 | TRBD1 | CAWSSGQGRTEAFF | TGTGCCTGGAGTTCCGGACAGGGTCGCACTGAAGCTTTCTTT
. | TRBJ1-5 | TRBV7-9 | TRBD1 | CASSPTGVSQPQHF | TGTGCCAGCAGCCCGACAGGGGTAAGTCAGCCCCAGCATTTT
. | TRBJ1-1 | TRBV6-5 | . | CASSYPGLATEAFF | TGTGCCAGCAGTTACCCAGGGCTGGCCACTGAAGCTTTCTTT
many | TRBJ2-1 | TRBV24-1 | TRBD2 | CATSDPLTSATQNEQFF | TGTGCCACCAGTGATCCACTAACTAGCGCGACCCAAAATGAGCAGTTCTTC
many | TRBJ1-2 | TRBV6-1 | . | CASSVRHEGNYGYTF | TGTGCCAGCAGTGTGCGGCATGAGGGTAACTATGGCTACACCTTC
. | TRBJ2-1 | TRBV7-9 | . | CASSRGLTYNEQFF | TGTGCCAGCAGCCGTGGACTCACCTACAATGAGCAGTTCTTC